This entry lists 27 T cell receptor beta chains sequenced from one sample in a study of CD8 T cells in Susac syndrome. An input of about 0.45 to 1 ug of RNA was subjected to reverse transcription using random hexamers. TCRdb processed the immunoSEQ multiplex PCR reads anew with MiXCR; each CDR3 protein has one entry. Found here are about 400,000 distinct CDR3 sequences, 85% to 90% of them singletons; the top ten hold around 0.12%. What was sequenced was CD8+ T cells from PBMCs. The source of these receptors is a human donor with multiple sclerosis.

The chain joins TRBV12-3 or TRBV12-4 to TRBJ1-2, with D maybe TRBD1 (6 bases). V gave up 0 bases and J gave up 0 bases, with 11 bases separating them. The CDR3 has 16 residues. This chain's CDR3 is CASSLARGTTNYGYTF. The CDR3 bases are TGTGCCAGCAGTTTAGCCAGAGGGACAACTAACTATGGCTACACCTTC.

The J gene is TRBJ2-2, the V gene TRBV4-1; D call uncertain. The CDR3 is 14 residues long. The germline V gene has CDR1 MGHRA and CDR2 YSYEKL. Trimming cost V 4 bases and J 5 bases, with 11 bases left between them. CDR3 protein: CASSPYLMTGELFF. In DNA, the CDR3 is TGCGCCAGCAGCCCCTATTTGATGACCGGGGAGCTGTTTTTT.

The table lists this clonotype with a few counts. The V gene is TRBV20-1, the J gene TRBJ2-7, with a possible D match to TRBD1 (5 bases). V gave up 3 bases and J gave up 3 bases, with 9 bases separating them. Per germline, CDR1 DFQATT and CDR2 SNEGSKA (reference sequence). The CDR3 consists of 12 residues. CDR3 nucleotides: TGCAGTGCTAGCCAGGGTGGCTACGAGCAGTACTTC. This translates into CSASQGGYEQYF.

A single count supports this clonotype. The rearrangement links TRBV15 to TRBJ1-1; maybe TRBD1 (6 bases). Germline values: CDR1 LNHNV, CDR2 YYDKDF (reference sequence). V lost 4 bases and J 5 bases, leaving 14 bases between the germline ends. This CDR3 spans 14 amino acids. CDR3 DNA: TGTGCCACCAGCACTACCCTAGGGGGGACTGAAGCTTTCTTT. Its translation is CATSTTLGGTEAFF.

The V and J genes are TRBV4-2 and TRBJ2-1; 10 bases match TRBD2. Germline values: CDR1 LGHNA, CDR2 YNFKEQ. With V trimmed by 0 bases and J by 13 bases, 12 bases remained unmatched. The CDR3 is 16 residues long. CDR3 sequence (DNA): TGTGCCAGCAGCCAAGAAAGCGCTAGCGGGGGCCTGCATCAGTTCTTC. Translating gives CASSQESASGGLHQFF.

In nucleotides, the CDR3 is TGTGCCAGCAGCTTCGACAGTTTAACCGAGACCCAGTACTTC. It codes for CASSFDSLTETQYF. The rearrangement uses TRBV7-2 and TRBJ2-5, with TRBD1 as a possible D gene (5 bases). Germline V gene lookup returns CDR1 SGHTA and CDR2 FQGNSA. This CDR3 comprises 14 residues. V lost 3 bases and J lost 5, with 13 bases in between.

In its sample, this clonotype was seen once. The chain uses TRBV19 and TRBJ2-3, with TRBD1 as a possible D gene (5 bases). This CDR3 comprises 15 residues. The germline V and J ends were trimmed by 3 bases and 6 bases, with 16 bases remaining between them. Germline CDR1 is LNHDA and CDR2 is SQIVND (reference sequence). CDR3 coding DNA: TGTGCCAGTAGTATGGAAAGGGGATTTGGTGATACGCAGTATTTT. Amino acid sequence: CASSMERGFGDTQYF.

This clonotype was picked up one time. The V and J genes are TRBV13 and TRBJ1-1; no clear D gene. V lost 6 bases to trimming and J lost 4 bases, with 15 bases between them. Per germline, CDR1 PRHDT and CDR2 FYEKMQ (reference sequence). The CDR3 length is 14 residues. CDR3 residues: CASRSLGGSTEAFF. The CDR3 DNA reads TGTGCCAGCAGGTCTCTTGGAGGTAGCACTGAAGCTTTCTTT.

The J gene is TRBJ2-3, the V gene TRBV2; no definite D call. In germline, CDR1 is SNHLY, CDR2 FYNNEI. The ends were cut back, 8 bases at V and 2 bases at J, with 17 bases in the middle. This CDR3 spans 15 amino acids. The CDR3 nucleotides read TGTGCCAGCCTTGAGAGGCTAACTTTCACAGATACGCAGTATTTT. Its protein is CASLERLTFTDTQYF.

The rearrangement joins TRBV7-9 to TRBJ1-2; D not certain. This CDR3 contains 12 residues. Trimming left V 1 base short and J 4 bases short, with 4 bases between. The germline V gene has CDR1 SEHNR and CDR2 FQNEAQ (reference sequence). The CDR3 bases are TGTGCCAGCAGCTTAGTCCCCTATGGCTACACCTTC. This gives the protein CASSLVPYGYTF.

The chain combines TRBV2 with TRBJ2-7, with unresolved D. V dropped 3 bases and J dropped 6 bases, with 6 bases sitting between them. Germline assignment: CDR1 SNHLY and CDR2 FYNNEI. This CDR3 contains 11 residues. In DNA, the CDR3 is TGTGCCAGCAGTGACCTTCCCGAGCAGTACTTC. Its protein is CASSDLPEQYF.

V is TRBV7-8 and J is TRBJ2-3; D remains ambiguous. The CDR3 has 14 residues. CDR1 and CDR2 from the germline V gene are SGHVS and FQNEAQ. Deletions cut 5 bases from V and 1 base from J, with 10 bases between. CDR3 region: CASSPRWGTDTQYF. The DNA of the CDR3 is TGTGCCAGCAGCCCCCGGTGGGGCACAGATACGCAGTATTTT.

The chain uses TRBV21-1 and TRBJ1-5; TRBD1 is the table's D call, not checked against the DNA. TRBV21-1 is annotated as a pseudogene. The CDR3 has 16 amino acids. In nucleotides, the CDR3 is TGTGCCACCCTAAGTCGTCCTGCAGGACACAATCAGCCCCAGCATTTT. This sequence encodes CATLSRPAGHNQPQHF.

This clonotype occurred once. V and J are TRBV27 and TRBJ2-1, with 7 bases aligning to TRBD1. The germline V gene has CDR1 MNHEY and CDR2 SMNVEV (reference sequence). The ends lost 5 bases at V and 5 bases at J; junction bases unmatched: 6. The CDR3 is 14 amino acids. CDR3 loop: CASSPGTENNEQFF. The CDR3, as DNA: TGTGCCAGCAGTCCAGGGACAGAAAACAATGAGCAGTTCTTC.

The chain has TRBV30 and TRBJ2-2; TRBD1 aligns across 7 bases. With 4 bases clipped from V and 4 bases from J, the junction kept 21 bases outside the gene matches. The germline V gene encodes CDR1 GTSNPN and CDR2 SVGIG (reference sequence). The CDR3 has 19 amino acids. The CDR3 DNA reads TGTGCCTGGATGGTAGTACCCATTGAAGACAGGGAAAGCACCGGGGAGCTGTTTTTT. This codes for CAWMVVPIEDRESTGELFF.

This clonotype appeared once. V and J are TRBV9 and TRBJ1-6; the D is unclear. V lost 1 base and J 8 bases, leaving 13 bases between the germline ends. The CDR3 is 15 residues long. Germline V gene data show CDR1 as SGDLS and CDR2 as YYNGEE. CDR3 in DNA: TGTGCCAGCAGCGTAAACGCCCAAAGGGATTCACCCCTCCACTTT. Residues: CASSVNAQRDSPLHF.

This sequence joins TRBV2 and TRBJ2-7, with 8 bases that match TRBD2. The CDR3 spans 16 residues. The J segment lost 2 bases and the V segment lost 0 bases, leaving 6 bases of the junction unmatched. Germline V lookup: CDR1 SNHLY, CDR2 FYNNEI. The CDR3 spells CASSEAFSGKPYEQYF. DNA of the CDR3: TGTGCCAGCAGTGAAGCTTTTAGCGGGAAACCCTACGAGCAGTACTTC.

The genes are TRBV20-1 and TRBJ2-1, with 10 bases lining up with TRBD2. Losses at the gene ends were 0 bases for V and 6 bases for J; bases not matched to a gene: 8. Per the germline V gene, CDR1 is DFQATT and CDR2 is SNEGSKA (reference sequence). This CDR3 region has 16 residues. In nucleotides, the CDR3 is TGCAGTGCTAGAGATCAATGGACTAGCGGTCCCAATGAGCAGTTCTTC. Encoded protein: CSARDQWTSGPNEQFF.

The CDR3 region is CASSHPGTDLEAFF. CDR3 nucleotides: TGCGCCAGCAGCCACCCCGGGACCGACCTTGAAGCTTTCTTT. The chain is built from TRBV4-1 and TRBJ1-1; weak D call: TRBD1 (5 bases). CDR3 length: 14 residues. V was shortened by 3 bases and J by 7 bases, with 15 bases between the two germline ends. Germline CDR1 is MGHRA and CDR2 is YSYEKL.

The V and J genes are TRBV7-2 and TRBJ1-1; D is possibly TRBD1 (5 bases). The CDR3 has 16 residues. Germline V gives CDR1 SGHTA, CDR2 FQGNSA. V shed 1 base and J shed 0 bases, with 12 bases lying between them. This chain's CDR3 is CASSLVSGAMNTEAFF. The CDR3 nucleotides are TGTGCCAGCAGCTTAGTTAGTGGGGCAATGAACACTGAAGCTTTCTTT.

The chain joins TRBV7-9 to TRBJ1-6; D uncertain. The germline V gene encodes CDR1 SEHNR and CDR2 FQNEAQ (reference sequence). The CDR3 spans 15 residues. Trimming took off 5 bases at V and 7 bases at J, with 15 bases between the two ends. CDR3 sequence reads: CASSPSDGANSPLHF. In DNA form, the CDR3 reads TGTGCCAGCAGCCCCTCCGATGGAGCCAATTCACCCCTCCACTTT.

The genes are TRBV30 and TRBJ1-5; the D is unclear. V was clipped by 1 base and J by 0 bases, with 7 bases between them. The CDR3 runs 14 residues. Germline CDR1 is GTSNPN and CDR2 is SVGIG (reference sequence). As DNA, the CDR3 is TGTGCCTGGAGTGGGCAGGCTAGCAATCAGCCCCAGCATTTT. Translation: CAWSGQASNQPQHF.

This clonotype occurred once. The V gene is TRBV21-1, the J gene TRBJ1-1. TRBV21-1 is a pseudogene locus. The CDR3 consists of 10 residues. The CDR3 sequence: CAAENTEAFF. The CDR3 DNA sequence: TGTGCCGCCGAGAACACTGAAGCTTTCTTT.

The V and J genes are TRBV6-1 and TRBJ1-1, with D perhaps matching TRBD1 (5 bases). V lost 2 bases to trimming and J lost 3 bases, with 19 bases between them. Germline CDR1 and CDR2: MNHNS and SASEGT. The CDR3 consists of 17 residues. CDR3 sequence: CASSEYPPMRGDTEAFF. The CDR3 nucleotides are TGTGCCAGCAGTGAATACCCCCCGATGCGAGGGGACACTGAAGCTTTCTTT.

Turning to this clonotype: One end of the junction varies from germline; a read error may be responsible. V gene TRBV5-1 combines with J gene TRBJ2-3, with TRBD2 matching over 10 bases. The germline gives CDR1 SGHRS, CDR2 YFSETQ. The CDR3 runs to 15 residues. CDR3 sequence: CAGSSGLASTDTQYF. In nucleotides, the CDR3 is TGCGCCGGCAGCTCGGGACTAGCGAGCACAGATACACAGTATTTT.

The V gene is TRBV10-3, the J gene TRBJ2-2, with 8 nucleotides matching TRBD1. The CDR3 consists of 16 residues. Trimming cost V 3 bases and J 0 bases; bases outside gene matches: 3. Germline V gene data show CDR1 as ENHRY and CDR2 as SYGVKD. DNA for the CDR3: TGTGCCATCAGTGATTCGACAGGGGCGAACACCGGGGAGCTGTTTTTT. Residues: CAISDSTGANTGELFF.

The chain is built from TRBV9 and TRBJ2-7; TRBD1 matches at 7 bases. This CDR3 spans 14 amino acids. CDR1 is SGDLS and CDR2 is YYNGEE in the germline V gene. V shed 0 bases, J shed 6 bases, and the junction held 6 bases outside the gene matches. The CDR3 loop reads CASSVGQGGSEQYF. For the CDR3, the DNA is TGTGCCAGCAGCGTAGGACAGGGCGGCTCCGAGCAGTACTTC. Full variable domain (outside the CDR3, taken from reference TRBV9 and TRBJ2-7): DSGVTQTPKHLITATGQRVTLRCSPRSGDLSVYWYQQSLDQGLQFLIQYYNGEERAKGNILERFSAQQFPDLHSELNLSSLELGDSALYFCASSVGQGGSEQYFGPGTRLTVT.